Listed below are T cell receptor beta chains from one sample, sequenced in a study of blood T cell repertoires in COVID-19. Produced via immunoSEQ multiplex PCR; TCRdb's table is partial and in-frame only. Counted here are roughly 130,000 clones, about 79% occurring once; the ten biggest clones make up about 3%. The sequenced material came from peripheral blood. Receptors were obtained from a woman older than 75 with acute or convalescent COVID-19. Each CDR3 is given with its conserved first and last residue. Fields, in order: V gene, D gene, CDR3 protein. A D gene is named only where the DNA matches it firmly.

>TRBV23-1|-
CASSQAQAGPDTQYF
>TRBV24-1|-
CATSDSQYYNEQFF
>TRBV4-1|TRBD1
CASSLFDRDYEQYF
>TRBV19|-
CASSNVGEANYGYTF
>TRBV20-1|-
CSASSVGRGARNSPLHF
>TRBV11-2|TRBD1
CASSAALGQGAPGYTF
>TRBV30|-
CAWSEGRQTYNSPLHF
>TRBV10-3|-
CAISESGGNQPQHF
>TRBV5-8|-
CASSLLPGSYGYTF
>TRBV5-1|-
CASSLTELNTGELFF
>TRBV3-1/TRBV3-2|TRBD1
CASSPGQGATEKLFF
>TRBV2|TRBD1
CASSRTGPGPQHF
>TRBV2|TRBD1
CASSPGQAEAFF
>TRBV7-2|-
CASSSNVGWNEQYF
>TRBV3-1/TRBV3-2|-
CASSQDSQGHQPQHF
>TRBV9|-
CASSLRSSGSPLHF
>TRBV7-2|TRBD2
CASSLVEWRGETQYF
>TRBV6-5|-
CASSYEPRSYNEQFF
>TRBV9|-
CASSVLPANTGELFF
>TRBV7-9|TRBD2
CASSLLVAGGPGTDTQYF
>TRBV7-9|-
CASSPGKEAFF
>TRBV2|TRBD1
CASSLDRDGYGYTF
>TRBV7-9|TRBD1
CASSRIRQGVDEQFF
>TRBV5-5|TRBD2
CASRRIGRGEQYF
>TRBV3-1/TRBV3-2|-
CASSGSRTYNEQFF
>TRBV7-2|TRBD1
CASSLGDRGTSQQYF
>TRBV7-2|-
CASSLVSGGGNSPLHF
>TRBV28|-
CASNKQGTEAFF
>TRBV30|-
CAWSGENTEAFF
>TRBV19|-
CASISPGSPRDEKLFF
>TRBV7-2|TRBD2
CASSLSGGAGDTQYF
>TRBV19|-
CATKKYSSNQPQHF
>TRBV5-5|TRBD1
CASSGPGTGNQPQHF
>TRBV7-2|TRBD2
CASSWGLANNEQFF
>TRBV18|TRBD2
CASSPSPSGGPNHQFF
>TRBV4-2|-
CASSQGRGFDNEQFF
>TRBV5-1|-
CASSLGGSGELFF
>TRBV7-2|TRBD1
CASSRNRGENTEAFF
>TRBV18|TRBD1
CASSPLELWRQGTTEAFF
>TRBV9|TRBD2
CASALGGGDFETQYF
>TRBV6-2/TRBV6-3|-
CASTPIGRDTEAFF
>TRBV11-2|TRBD2
CASSLVGGIGTDTQYF